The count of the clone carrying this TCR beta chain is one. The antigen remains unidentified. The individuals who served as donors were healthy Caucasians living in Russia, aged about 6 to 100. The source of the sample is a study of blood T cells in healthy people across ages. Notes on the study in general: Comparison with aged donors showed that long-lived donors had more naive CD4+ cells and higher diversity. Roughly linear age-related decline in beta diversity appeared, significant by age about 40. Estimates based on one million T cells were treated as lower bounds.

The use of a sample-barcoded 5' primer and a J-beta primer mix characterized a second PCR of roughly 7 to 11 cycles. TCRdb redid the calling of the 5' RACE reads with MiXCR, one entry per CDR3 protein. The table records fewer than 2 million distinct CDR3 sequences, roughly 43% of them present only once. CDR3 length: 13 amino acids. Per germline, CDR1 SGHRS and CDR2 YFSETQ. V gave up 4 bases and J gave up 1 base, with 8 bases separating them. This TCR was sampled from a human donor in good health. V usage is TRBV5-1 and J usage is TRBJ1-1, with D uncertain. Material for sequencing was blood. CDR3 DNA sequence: TGCGCCAGCAGCCAACGGACGAACACTGAAGCTTTCTTT. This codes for CASSQRTNTEAFF.